Presented here are 21 T cell receptor beta chains from one specimen sequenced in a study of blood T cell repertoires in COVID-19 (dated by TCRdb to 2019 to 2021). Library preparation employed the immunoSEQ multiplex PCR assay. Sourced from immuneACCESS, this table was stored by TCRdb with only in-frame sequences that have V and J called. A share of the clones is absent; for the studies checked, an unresolved V gene accounts for under half, and the remainder has no known explanation. The table for this sample lists 250,000 or so clones; around four fifths of them were counted only once. Clones ranked in the top ten supply approximately 4.5% of the sample. The sequencing input was peripheral blood. The receptors shown here come from a woman aged 70 to 79 with acute or convalescent COVID-19.

This chain uses TRBV12-3 or TRBV12-4 with TRBJ2-2; no clear D. The CDR3 extends over 11 amino acids. V was cut by 5 bases and J by 5 bases, with 3 bases left in between. The CDR3 loop reads CASSTTGELFF. The CDR3 bases are TGTGCCAGCAGTACAACCGGGGAGCTGTTTTTT.

The chain joins TRBV6-5 to TRBJ2-3; 8 bases agree with TRBD2. Trimming at V came to 7 bases and at J to 4 bases, leaving 7 bases not matched to a gene. Germline assignment: CDR1 MNHEY and CDR2 SVGAGI. The length of the CDR3 is 14 residues. The CDR3 region has the DNA TGTGCCAGCATCGCAGCGGGGGTGGCAGATACGCAGTATTTT. Its translation is CASIAAGVADTQYF.

The chain joins TRBV6-2 or TRBV6-3 to TRBJ2-1, with D possibly matching TRBD1 (6 bases). Germline V gene data show CDR1 as MNHEY and CDR2 as SVGEGT. This CDR3 is 14 amino acids long. The V gene lost 5 bases and the J gene lost 5 bases, with 13 bases spanning the gap. CDR3 sequence reads: CASSHRQDNNEQFF. The CDR3 nucleotides read TGTGCCAGCAGTCATCGACAGGACAACAATGAGCAGTTCTTC.

The V gene is TRBV29-1, the J gene TRBJ1-5; maybe TRBD1 (6 bases). CDR1 and CDR2 (germline): SQVTM, ANQGSEA. The germline V and J ends were trimmed by 6 bases and 16 bases, with 22 bases remaining between them. CDR3 length: 12 residues. The CDR3 DNA follows: TGCAGCGTGTTGGGCCTCCAGGGGACTAAACATTTT. Translating it yields CSVLGLQGTKHF.

The chain combines TRBV2 with TRBJ1-5; 10 bases line up with TRBD1. The ends lost 7 bases at V and 2 bases at J; junction bases unmatched: 2. The CDR3 has 14 amino acids. Germline V gives CDR1 SNHLY, CDR2 FYNNEI. The CDR3 DNA reads as TGTGCCAGCACTGGGACAGGGGGCAATCAGCCCCAGCATTTT. Protein product: CASTGTGGNQPQHF. Drawing the rest from reference TRBV2 and TRBJ1-5, the complete variable domain is EPEVTQTPSHQVTQMGQEVILRCVPISNHLYFYWYRQILGQKVEFLVSFYNNEISEKSEIFDDQFSVERPDGSNFTLKIRSTKLEDSAMYFCASTGTGGNQPQHFGDGTRLSIL.

The chain recombines TRBV5-4 with TRBJ2-4; 13 positions match TRBD2. The CDR3 spans 15 residues. V shed 1 base and J 8 bases; nucleotides not matched to a gene: 3. The germline V gene encodes CDR1 SGHNT and CDR2 YYREEE (reference sequence). Here the CDR3 DNA reads TGTGCCAGCAGCTTGACTAGCGGGGGGGCCGACATTCAGTACTTC. It is translated as CASSLTSGGADIQYF.

This rearrangement joins TRBV19 to TRBJ1-6; tentatively, D is TRBD1 (6 bases). The CDR3 spans 14 residues. CDR1 is LNHDA, CDR2 SQIVND, per germline (reference sequence). V shed 2 bases and J shed 7 bases, with 9 bases lying between them. DNA of the CDR3: TGTGCCAGTAGTATAACAGGGATCAATTCACCCCTCCACTTT. As protein: CASSITGINSPLHF.

The gene calls are TRBV28 and TRBJ1-6, with TRBD1 identical over 7 bases. J lost 9 bases, V lost 5 bases, and 7 bases had no gene match. From germline, CDR1 is MDHEN and CDR2 SYDVKM. The CDR3 runs 14 residues. CDR3 amino acids: CASSPGQLSSPLHF. The CDR3 bases are TGTGCCAGCAGTCCGGGACAGTTAAGTTCACCCCTCCACTTT.

The chain is built from TRBV28 and TRBJ2-1, with 8 bases that match TRBD1. With V trimmed by 2 bases and J by 10 bases, 7 bases remained unmatched. CDR1 and CDR2 from the germline V gene are MDHEN and SYDVKM. This CDR3 comprises 14 residues. CDR3 DNA sequence: TGTGCCAGCAGTTTAAGGCAGGGGGCGGGCGAGCAGTTCTTC. This sequence encodes CASSLRQGAGEQFF.

This clone showed up just once. The gene calls are TRBV5-1 and TRBJ2-3; D remains ambiguous. This CDR3 region has 14 residues. Germline V CDR1 and CDR2: SGHRS, YFSETQ. V lost 0 bases, J lost 4 bases, and 9 bases lay in between. CDR3 amino acids: CASSLEQRSDTQYF. The CDR3 DNA reads as TGCGCCAGCAGCTTGGAGCAGAGGTCAGATACGCAGTATTTT.

The rearrangement joins TRBV30 to TRBJ1-6, with D perhaps TRBD1 (5 bases). The CDR3 has 16 amino acids. Per the germline V gene, CDR1 is GTSNPN and CDR2 is SVGIG (reference sequence). V was trimmed by 3 bases and J by 7 bases, leaving 19 bases between them. Here the CDR3 reads CAWRLSWQGGNSPLHF. CDR3 coding DNA: TGTGCCTGGAGGTTGTCTTGGCAGGGTGGGAATTCACCCCTCCACTTT.

V usage is TRBV14 and J usage is TRBJ1-2, with 8 bases matching TRBD1. This CDR3 region has 15 residues. Germline V lookup: CDR1 SGHDN, CDR2 FVKESK. The trim removed 2 bases at V and 2 bases at J, leaving 4 bases unmatched. CDR3 in amino acids: CASSQRTGPNYGYTF. DNA for the CDR3: TGTGCCAGCAGCCAACGGACAGGGCCCAACTATGGCTACACCTTC.

The CDR3, as DNA: TGTGCCAGCAGTTACACTAACCCCTCCTACAATGAGCAGTTCTTC. This sequence encodes CASSYTNPSYNEQFF. The chain uses TRBV6-5 and TRBJ2-1; no firm D call. The germline V gene has CDR1 MNHEY and CDR2 SVGAGI. V lost 2 bases to trimming and J lost 0 bases, with 8 bases between them. The CDR3 is 15 amino acids.

The J gene is TRBJ1-1, the V gene TRBV7-8; 8 bases line up with TRBD1. Trimming removed 3 bases from V and 5 bases from J; junction bases left unmatched: 5. CDR1 and CDR2 from the germline V gene are SGHVS and FQNEAQ. The CDR3 consists of 14 residues. CDR3 loop: CASSFVTGDTEAFF. DNA for the CDR3: TGTGCCAGCAGCTTTGTGACAGGGGATACTGAAGCTTTCTTT.

The V call is TRBV4-3, the J call TRBJ2-3; TRBD2 matches at 13 bases. The CDR3 runs to 16 residues. The J segment lost 3 bases and the V segment lost 0 bases, leaving 0 bases of the junction unmatched. The germline V gene has CDR1 LGHNA and CDR2 YSLEER. CDR3 in DNA: TGCGCCAGCAGCCAAGAGGGACTAGCGGGAACAGATACGCAGTATTTT. Amino acid sequence: CASSQEGLAGTDTQYF.

V and J are TRBV18 and TRBJ1-3; D unclear. CDR1 is KGHSH, CDR2 LQKENI, per germline. V was pared by 3 bases and J by 0 bases, with 12 bases between. The CDR3 consists of 16 residues. The CDR3 DNA reads as TGTGCCAGCTCACCTGTTACAGTGAGCTCTGGAAACACCATATATTTT. Its protein product is CASSPVTVSSGNTIYF.

Written as DNA, the CDR3 is TGCGCCAGCAGCCTAGCCGGCACAGATACGCAGTATTTT. It encodes CASSLAGTDTQYF. The chain joins TRBV5-1 to TRBJ2-3, with D possibly being TRBD2 (5 bases). Germline V gene lookup returns CDR1 SGHRS and CDR2 YFSETQ. V was shortened by 4 bases and J by 1 base, with 7 bases between the two germline ends. The CDR3 extends over 13 amino acids.

J is TRBJ2-5 and V is TRBV29-1, with 10 bases lining up with TRBD1. This CDR3 has 12 amino acids. Losses at the gene ends were 7 bases for V and 4 bases for J; bases not matched to a gene: 3. Germline lookup yields CDR1 SQVTM and CDR2 ANQGSEA. CDR3 nucleotide sequence: TGCAGCGCAGACAGGGGGCGAGAGACCCAGTACTTC. Translating it yields CSADRGRETQYF.

The V call is TRBV15, the J call TRBJ1-4, with D perhaps TRBD1 (5 bases). The CDR3 covers 16 residues. Germline loops: CDR1 LNHNV, CDR2 YYDKDF (reference sequence). Trimming removed 0 bases at V and 4 bases at J, with 12 bases between. The CDR3 bases are TGTGCCACCAGCAGAGATCCCACAGGCATTAATGAAAAACTGTTTTTT. Translation: CATSRDPTGINEKLFF.

CDR3 sequence reads: CASKKRVDRILALHF. DNA of the CDR3: TGTGCCAGCAAGAAAAGGGTGGACAGGATTCTAGCTCTCCACTTT. The gene calls are TRBV21-1 and TRBJ1-6; the DNA was not used to check the table's D call, TRBD1. TRBV21-1 is listed as a pseudogene. This CDR3 contains 15 residues.

This clone was seen only once. V is TRBV5-1 and J is TRBJ2-3; TRBD1 agrees at 7 bases. V trimming: 1 base; J trimming: 1 base; junction bases outside the gene matches: 3. The V gene's germline CDR1 is SGHRS and CDR2 YFSETQ. The CDR3 sequence is 15 residues long. The CDR3 protein is CASSLRGQGTDTQYF. The CDR3 bases are TGCGCCAGCAGCTTGAGGGGGCAGGGCACAGATACGCAGTATTTT.